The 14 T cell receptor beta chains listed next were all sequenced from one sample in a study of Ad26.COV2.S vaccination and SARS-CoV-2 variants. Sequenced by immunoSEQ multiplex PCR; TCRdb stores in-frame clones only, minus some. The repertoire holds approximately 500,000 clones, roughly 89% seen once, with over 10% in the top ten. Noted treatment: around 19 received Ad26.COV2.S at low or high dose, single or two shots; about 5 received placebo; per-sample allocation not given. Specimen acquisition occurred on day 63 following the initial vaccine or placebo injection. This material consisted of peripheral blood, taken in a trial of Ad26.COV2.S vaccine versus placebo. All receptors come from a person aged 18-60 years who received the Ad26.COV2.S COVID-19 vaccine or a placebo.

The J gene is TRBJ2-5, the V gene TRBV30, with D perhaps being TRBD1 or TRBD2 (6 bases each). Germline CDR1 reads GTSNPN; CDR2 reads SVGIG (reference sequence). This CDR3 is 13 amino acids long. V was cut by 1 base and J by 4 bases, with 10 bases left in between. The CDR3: CAWSGGGGETQYF. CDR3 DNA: TGTGCCTGGAGTGGCGGAGGGGGAGAGACCCAGTACTTC. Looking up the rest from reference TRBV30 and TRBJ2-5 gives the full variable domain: SQTIHQWPATLVQPVGSPLSLECTVEGTSNPNLYWYRQAAGRGLQLLFYSVGIGQISSEVPQNLSASRPQDRQFILSSKKLLLSDSGFYLCAWSGGGGETQYFGPGTRLLVL.

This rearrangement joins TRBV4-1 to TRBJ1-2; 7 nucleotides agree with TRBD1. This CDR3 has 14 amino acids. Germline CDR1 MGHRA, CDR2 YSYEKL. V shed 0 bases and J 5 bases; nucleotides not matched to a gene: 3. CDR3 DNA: TGCGCCAGCAGCCAAGAAGGGACAGCGTATGGCTACACCTTC. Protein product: CASSQEGTAYGYTF.

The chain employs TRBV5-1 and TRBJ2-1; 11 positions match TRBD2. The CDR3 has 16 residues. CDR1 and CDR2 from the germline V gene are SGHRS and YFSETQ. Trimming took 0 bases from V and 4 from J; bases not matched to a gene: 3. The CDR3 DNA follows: TGCGCCAGCAGCTTGGCAGGGACTAGCGGATACAATGAGCAGTTCTTC. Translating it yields CASSLAGTSGYNEQFF.

The CDR3 DNA sequence: TGTGCCAGCAGCGTAGGGGGAGCTTCGGACTATGGCTACACCTTC. It is translated as CASSVGGASDYGYTF. This chain links TRBV9 with TRBJ1-2; D is uncertain. V lost 0 bases, J lost 3 bases, and 12 bases lay in between. CDR1 and CDR2 from the germline V gene are SGDLS and YYNGEE. CDR3 size: 15 residues.

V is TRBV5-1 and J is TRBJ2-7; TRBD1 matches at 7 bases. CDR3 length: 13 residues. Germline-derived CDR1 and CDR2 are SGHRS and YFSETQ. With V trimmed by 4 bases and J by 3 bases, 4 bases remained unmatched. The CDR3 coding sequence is TGCGCCAGCAGCCAGACAGGGAGCTACGAGCAGTACTTC. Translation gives CASSQTGSYEQYF.

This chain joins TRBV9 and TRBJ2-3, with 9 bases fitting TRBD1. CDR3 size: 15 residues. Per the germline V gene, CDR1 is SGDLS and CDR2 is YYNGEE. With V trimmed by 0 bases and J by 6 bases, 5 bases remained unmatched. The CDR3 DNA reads TGTGCCAGCAGCGTAGGGATGGACAGGGGTGATACGCAGTATTTT. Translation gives CASSVGMDRGDTQYF. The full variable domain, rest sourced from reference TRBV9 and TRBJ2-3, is DSGVTQTPKHLITATGQRVTLRCSPRSGDLSVYWYQQSLDQGLQFLIQYYNGEERAKGNILERFSAQQFPDLHSELNLSSLELGDSALYFCASSVGMDRGDTQYFGPGTRLTVL.

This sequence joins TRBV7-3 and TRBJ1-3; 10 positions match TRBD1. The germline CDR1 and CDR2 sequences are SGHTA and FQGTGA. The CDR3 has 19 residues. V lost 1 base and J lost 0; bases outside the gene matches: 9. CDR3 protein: CASSLRGTRDRGSGNTIYF. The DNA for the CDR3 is TGTGCCAGCAGCTTAAGAGGAACCCGGGACAGGGGCTCTGGAAACACCATATATTTT.

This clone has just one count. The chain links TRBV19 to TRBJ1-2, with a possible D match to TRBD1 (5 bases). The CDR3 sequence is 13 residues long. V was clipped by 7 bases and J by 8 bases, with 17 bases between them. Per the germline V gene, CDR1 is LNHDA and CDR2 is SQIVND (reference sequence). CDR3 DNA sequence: TGTGCCAGTACCCCTAGGCAGGGCCCGGGCTACACCTTC. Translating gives CASTPRQGPGYTF.

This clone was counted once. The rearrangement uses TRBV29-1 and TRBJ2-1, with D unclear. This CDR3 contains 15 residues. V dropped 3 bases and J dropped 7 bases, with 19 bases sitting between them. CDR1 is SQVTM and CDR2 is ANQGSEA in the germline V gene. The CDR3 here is CSVDPAGQRTNEQFF. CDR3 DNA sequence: TGCAGCGTTGACCCTGCCGGGCAGAGGACGAATGAGCAGTTCTTC.

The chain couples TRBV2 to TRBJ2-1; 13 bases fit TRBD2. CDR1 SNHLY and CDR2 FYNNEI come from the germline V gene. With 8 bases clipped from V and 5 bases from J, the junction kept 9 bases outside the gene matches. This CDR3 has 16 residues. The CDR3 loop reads CASHTPGLAGHNEQFF. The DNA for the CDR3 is TGTGCCAGCCATACACCGGGACTAGCGGGACACAATGAGCAGTTCTTC.

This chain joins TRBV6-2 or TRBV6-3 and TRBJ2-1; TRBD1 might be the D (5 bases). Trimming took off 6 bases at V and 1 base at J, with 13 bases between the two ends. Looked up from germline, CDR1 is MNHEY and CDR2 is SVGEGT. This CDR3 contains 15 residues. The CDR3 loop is CASSTISGSYNEQFF. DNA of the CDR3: TGTGCCAGCAGCACAATCTCAGGGTCCTACAATGAGCAGTTCTTC.

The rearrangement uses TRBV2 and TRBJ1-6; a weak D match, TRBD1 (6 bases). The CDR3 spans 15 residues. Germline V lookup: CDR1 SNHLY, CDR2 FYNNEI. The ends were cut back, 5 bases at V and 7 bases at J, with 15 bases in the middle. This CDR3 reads CASSLNPGTNSPLHF. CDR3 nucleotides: TGTGCCAGCAGTCTAAACCCCGGGACAAATTCACCCCTCCACTTT.

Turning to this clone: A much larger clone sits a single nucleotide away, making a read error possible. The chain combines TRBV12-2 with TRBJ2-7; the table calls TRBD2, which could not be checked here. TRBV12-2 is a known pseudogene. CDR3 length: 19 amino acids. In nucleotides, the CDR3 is TGTGCAAGTCGCTTAGCGAAGGGACTAGCGGAGACTGGCTCCTACGAGCAGTACTTC. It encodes CASRLAKGLAETGSYEQYF.

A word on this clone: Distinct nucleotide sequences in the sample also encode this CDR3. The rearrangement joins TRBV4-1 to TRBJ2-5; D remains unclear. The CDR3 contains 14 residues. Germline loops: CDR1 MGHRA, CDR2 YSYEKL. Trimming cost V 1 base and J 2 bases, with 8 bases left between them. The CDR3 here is CASSQGGPQETQYF. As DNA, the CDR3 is TGCGCCAGCAGCCAAGGAGGTCCTCAAGAGACCCAGTACTTC.